The rows below give T cell receptor beta chains drawn from one sample of a study of shared clonotypes between healthy human individuals. Assay used: immunoSEQ multiplex PCR; TCRdb lists only in-frame clones, some missing. This table has 1,100,000 or so clones, around 78% appearing once. What was sequenced was memory CD4+ T cells from PBMCs. These receptors were taken from a man in his late teens or twenties in good health. Some clones in this sample may be carry-over from other donors' samples. Each CDR3 is given with its conserved first and last residue. A D gene is named only where the DNA matches it firmly.

J: TRBJ1-1; D: .; V: TRBV19; CDR3: CASTGYTEAFF
J: TRBJ2-2; D: TRBD1; V: TRBV7-2; CDR3: CASSLEGAGGELFF
J: TRBJ2-1; D: .; V: TRBV20-1; CDR3: CSAARRDSQFF
J: TRBJ2-1; D: .; V: TRBV20-1; CDR3: CSALSNEQFF
J: TRBJ2-3; D: TRBD2; V: TRBV19; CDR3: CASSIPRGAGGTDTQYF
J: TRBJ1-2; D: .; V: TRBV2; CDR3: CASSAWTNNYGYTF
J: TRBJ2-6; D: .; V: TRBV4-1; CDR3: CASSQVQNVPGANVLTF
J: TRBJ1-1; D: .; V: TRBV10-3; CDR3: CAISDDVPEAFF
J: TRBJ1-1; D: .; V: TRBV18; CDR3: CASSPPRIAQNTEAFF
J: TRBJ1-1; D: .; V: TRBV7-3; CDR3: CASSLFENTEAFF
J: TRBJ2-3; D: TRBD1; V: TRBV14; CDR3: CASSTGTVGGTDTQYF
J: TRBJ2-7; D: TRBD2; V: TRBV5-1; CDR3: CASSPGLATSYEQYF
J: TRBJ2-2; D: TRBD1; V: TRBV2; CDR3: CASDRESTGELFF
J: TRBJ2-1; D: .; V: TRBV7-7; CDR3: CASSAEGDEQFF
J: TRBJ2-2; D: .; V: TRBV5-1; CDR3: CASSLVGEPGELFF
J: TRBJ2-1; D: .; V: TRBV7-9; CDR3: CASSARWNEQFF
J: TRBJ2-7; D: .; V: TRBV9; CDR3: CASSVGVQLTYEQYF
J: TRBJ2-1; D: .; V: TRBV9; CDR3: CASGPVVYAGMNNEQFF
J: TRBJ1-2; D: TRBD1; V: TRBV2; CDR3: CASSPGQGGLSANYGYTF
J: TRBJ2-5; D: .; V: TRBV5-1; CDR3: CASSNPSGGETQYF
J: TRBJ2-7; D: .; V: TRBV5-4; CDR3: CASSSGGGVKGYEQYF
J: TRBJ1-2; D: .; V: TRBV28; CDR3: CASGEGGAGAYGYTF
J: TRBJ2-3; D: .; V: TRBV7-6; CDR3: CASSLGPPGSTDTQYF
J: .; D: TRBD1; V: TRBV27; CDR3: CASARDRGYEQYF
J: TRBJ1-2; D: .; V: TRBV20-1; CDR3: CSARRPGDYTF
J: TRBJ1-1; D: TRBD1; V: TRBV18; CDR3: CASSPATGASTEAFF
J: TRBJ1-2; D: .; V: TRBV5-5; CDR3: CASSPGQNYGYTF
J: TRBJ2-1; D: TRBD2; V: TRBV30; CDR3: CAWSVSTSGRGEQFF
J: TRBJ1-5; D: .; V: TRBV28; CDR3: CASRGGVKPQHF
J: TRBJ2-1; D: .; V: TRBV7-9; CDR3: CASSSPPGGGYYNEQFF
J: TRBJ2-3; D: .; V: TRBV7-3; CDR3: CASSLLGWDTQYF
J: TRBJ1-1; D: TRBD1; V: TRBV6-6; CDR3: CASSGQMNTEAFF
J: TRBJ2-1; D: .; V: TRBV2; CDR3: CASRDSLTEQFF
J: TRBJ2-7; D: .; V: TRBV6-5; CDR3: CASSYSRGDNEQYF
J: TRBJ1-1; D: .; V: TRBV13; CDR3: CASSLFGQTNTEAFF
J: TRBJ1-4; D: .; V: TRBV30; CDR3: CAWSPTDYNEKLFF
J: TRBJ1-4; D: .; V: TRBV19; CDR3: CASSISPTYEKLFF
J: TRBJ2-3; D: .; V: TRBV9; CDR3: CASTRTAGEDTQYF
J: TRBJ1-1; D: .; V: TRBV18; CDR3: CASSPRTGTEAFF
J: TRBJ1-1; D: .; V: TRBV5-8; CDR3: CASSLRLMNTEAFF
J: TRBJ1-2; D: .; V: TRBV30; CDR3: CAWATGNYGYTF
J: TRBJ2-5; D: .; V: TRBV6-4; CDR3: CASSDEHEYQETQYF
J: TRBJ1-4; D: TRBD1; V: TRBV28; CDR3: CASSQQGPEKLFF
J: TRBJ1-5; D: .; V: TRBV7-9; CDR3: CASSLGAGGWQPQHF
J: TRBJ1-2; D: TRBD1; V: TRBV9; CDR3: CASSEQGQNIYGYTF